The rows below give T cell receptor beta chains drawn from one sample of a study of T cell responses to AZD1222 COVID-19 vaccine. Libraries were prepared by immunoSEQ multiplex PCR; TCRdb keeps only in-frame clonotypes and omits some of them. This sample yields about 200,000 clones, of which approximately 94% are seen a single time; 3.6% belongs to the top ten. The source was peripheral blood, collected 28 days after the second dose of the MenACWY control vaccine. The receptors shown here come from an adult who received the MenACWY meningococcal vaccine as a control. CDR3s include the opening cysteine and the closing phenylalanine or tryptophan. Fields, in order: clone size, J gene, D gene, V gene, CDR3 DNA, CDR3 protein. D genes are given only for firm matches. Clone size is given for some rows only: seen once, a few or many times, or a class if the clone is expanded.

NA,TRBJ2-3,NA,TRBV24-1,TGTGCCACCAGTGATTTGCGACAGCCCGAGCTGGATACGCAGTATTTT,CATSDLRQPELDTQYF
NA,TRBJ1-2,TRBD1,TRBV5-1,TGCGCCAGCAGCAAGAACCCGGGACAGGCCACGAACTATGGCTACACCTTC,CASSKNPGQATNYGYTF
NA,TRBJ2-3,TRBD2,TRBV7-2,TGTGCCAGCAGCCCTAGCGGGAGGGCCTCAGATACGCAGTATTTT,CASSPSGRASDTQYF
NA,TRBJ2-5,NA,TRBV25-1,TGTGCCAGCAGTGATGGGGGCCGCGAGACCCAGTACTTC,CASSDGGRETQYF
NA,TRBJ2-7,TRBD2,TRBV7-2,TGTGCCAGCAGCCAGGGACTAGCGGGAGGGCCAAGGGAGCAGTACTTC,CASSQGLAGGPREQYF
NA,TRBJ1-2,NA,TRBV9,TGTGCCAGCAGCGGCCACCTGACTGACTCGGTCTACACCTTC,CASSGHLTDSVYTF
once,TRBJ1-6,NA,TRBV3-1/TRBV3-2,TGTGCCAGCAGCCTCCGGGTTGCTAATTCACCCCTCCACTTT,CASSLRVANSPLHF
NA,TRBJ2-2,NA,TRBV19,TGTGCCAGTAGTCCCTTGATCCGCACCGGGGAGCTGTTTTTT,CASSPLIRTGELFF
NA,TRBJ1-5,NA,TRBV6-2/TRBV6-3,TGTGCCAGCAGTTCTGGGAGAAATCAGCCCCAGCATTTT,CASSSGRNQPQHF
once,TRBJ2-1,NA,TRBV10-3,TGTGCCATCAGACCCGGTTTGTCCTACAATGAGCAGTTCTTC,CAIRPGLSYNEQFF
NA,TRBJ1-3,NA,TRBV5-1,TGCGCCAGCAGTTGGGACCCCGGAAACACCATATATTTT,CASSWDPGNTIYF
once,TRBJ1-2,TRBD1,TRBV5-1,TGCGCCAGCAGCCCGTCACCGGGACAGGGATCCTATGGCTACACCTTC,CASSPSPGQGSYGYTF
NA,TRBJ1-1,NA,TRBV5-4,TGTGCCAGCAGCTTGTCTTCAGGATTGAACACTGAAGCTTTCTTT,CASSLSSGLNTEAFF
NA,TRBJ1-4,NA,TRBV19,TGTGCCAGTAGTATCCACAATTATGAAAAACTGTTTTTT,CASSIHNYEKLFF
NA,TRBJ2-7,NA,TRBV30,TGTGCCTGGAGTAAGGGGGGAGCGGTGCTCGAGCAGTACTTC,CAWSKGGAVLEQYF
NA,TRBJ1-1,NA,TRBV6-2/TRBV6-3,TGTGCCAGCAGCCTCCCCCCAGACCCTCTGAACACTGAAGCTTTCTTT,CASSLPPDPLNTEAFF
NA,TRBJ1-5,NA,TRBV7-9,TGTGCCAGCAGCTTCGAGGGAAATCAGCCCCAGCATTTT,CASSFEGNQPQHF
NA,TRBJ2-2,TRBD2,TRBV7-8,TGTGCCAGCAGCTTGGGGACTAGAGACACCGGGGAGCTGTTTTTT,CASSLGTRDTGELFF
NA,TRBJ2-1,TRBD2,TRBV6-5,TGTGCCAGCAGTTATTCAGGGTCTAGCGGGAGAGATGAGCAGTTCTTC,CASSYSGSSGRDEQFF